What follows are 27 T cell receptor beta chains derived from one specimen sequenced in a study of response to subunit inactivated influenza vaccine. One entry per CDR3 protein, called by TCRdb with MiXCR from the RT-PCR reads. This table holds 650,000 to 800,000 distinct CDR3 sequences, 14% found once. Material: PBMCs from blood, obtained 14 to 15 days before vaccination. All receptors come from a man aged 50-59 years who received an inactivated influenza vaccine.

The rearrangement uses TRBV29-1 and TRBJ2-1, with 9 bases that match TRBD2. Per the germline V gene, CDR1 is SQVTM and CDR2 is ANQGSEA. This CDR3 contains 14 residues. The ends lost 7 bases at V and 6 bases at J; junction bases unmatched: 10. CDR3 sequence: CSAGGGRALNEQFF. CDR3 nucleotides: TGCAGCGCCGGAGGCGGGAGGGCCCTCAATGAGCAGTTCTTC.

This clonotype was seen more than once but under ten times. The chain uses TRBV27 and TRBJ2-7; D may be TRBD1 (6 bases). The V gene lost 0 bases and the J gene lost 4 bases, with 19 bases spanning the gap. Germline loops: CDR1 MNHEY, CDR2 SMNVEV (reference sequence). The CDR3 covers 17 residues. In DNA, the CDR3 is TGTGCCAGCAGTTTATCGGGTACGACAGGTTTCCCTTACGAGCAGTACTTC. This translates into CASSLSGTTGFPYEQYF.

The V gene is TRBV20-1, the J gene TRBJ2-2; D may correspond to TRBD1 or TRBD2 (6 bases each). CDR1 and CDR2 (germline): DFQATT, SNEGSKA (reference sequence). The CDR3 is made up of 14 amino acids. V was clipped by 6 bases and J by 2 bases, with 13 bases between them. The CDR3 DNA follows: TGCAGTGCACACGGGGGACAAAACACCGGGGAGCTGTTTTTT. Translated: CSAHGGQNTGELFF.

Comments on this clonotype: A much more abundant neighbour one base away suggests this may be a read error. This chain uses TRBV7-9 with TRBJ1-6; no clear D. V lost 2 bases, J lost 5 bases, and 10 bases lay in between. The CDR3 runs to 15 residues. Looked up from germline, CDR1 is SEHNR and CDR2 is FQNEAQ (reference sequence). The CDR3 protein is CASSLSSRNNSPLHF. DNA for the CDR3: TGTGCCAGCAGCTTATCGTCCAGAAATAATTCACCCCTCCACTTT.

CDR3 nucleotides: TGTGCCAGCAGTTGGGGGATCGAAGAGACCCAGTACTTC. Its protein is CASSWGIEETQYF. The chain couples TRBV28 to TRBJ2-5; D may match TRBD1 or TRBD2 (5 bases each). The germline V gene encodes CDR1 MDHEN and CDR2 SYDVKM. V lost 4 bases and J lost 3, with 9 bases in between. CDR3 size: 13 residues.

This clonotype was observed many times. This rearrangement joins TRBV29-1 to TRBJ2-1; 8 nucleotides agree with TRBD2. The CDR3 has 14 amino acids. V was pared by 0 bases and J by 16 bases, with 14 bases of the junction left unmatched. Germline V gene data show CDR1 as SQVTM and CDR2 as ANQGSEA. The CDR3 sequence: CSVEERTGTRFPFF. DNA of the CDR3: TGCAGCGTTGAAGAACGTACCGGGACTAGGTTTCCTTTCTTC.

This clonotype was picked up many times. The CDR3 region has the DNA TGCAGCGTTGGAGTACAGAGGAACACCGGGGAGCTGTTTTTT. Amino acids: CSVGVQRNTGELFF. This rearrangement joins TRBV29-1 to TRBJ2-2; D gene unclear. The CDR3 is 14 residues long. Germline loops: CDR1 SQVTM, CDR2 ANQGSEA. Trimming took 4 bases from V and 1 from J, leaving 10 bases between them.

The chain is built from TRBV6-1 and TRBJ1-5, with D possibly being TRBD1 (6 bases). Germline V gene lookup returns CDR1 MNHNS and CDR2 SASEGT. The CDR3 consists of 15 residues. The V gene lost 5 bases and the J gene lost 1 base, with 12 bases spanning the gap. The CDR3 sequence: CASSKGVLSNQPQHF. CDR3 sequence (DNA): TGTGCCAGCAGTAAGGGGGTTCTCAGCAATCAGCCCCAGCATTTT.

Many counts were recorded for this clonotype. V is TRBV19 and J is TRBJ2-3; D is uncertain. Germline CDR1 and CDR2: LNHDA and SQIVND (reference sequence). The germline V and J ends were trimmed by 5 bases and 4 bases, with 16 bases remaining between them. This CDR3 region has 15 residues. The CDR3 region has the DNA TGTGCCAGTAGTCCGGACGCCCTGATATCAGATACGCAGTATTTT. Amino acid sequence: CASSPDALISDTQYF.

This chain links TRBV7-8 with TRBJ1-4; D is unresolved. Trimming shortened V by 5 bases and J by 8 bases, and 12 bases separated the two germline ends. The germline CDR1 and CDR2 sequences are SGHVS and FQNEAQ. The CDR3 totals 13 residues. DNA for the CDR3: TGTGCCAGCAGCCCAGGCCGGGGAGAAAAACTGTTTTTT. Its translation is CASSPGRGEKLFF.

To note about this clonotype: One base away lies a much larger clone, so this may be a sequencing read error. The rearrangement uses TRBV12-3 or TRBV12-4 and TRBJ2-5; D remains unclear. Judging by the DNA end, TRBJ2-1 fits better; the J call may be wrong. CDR3 length: 12 amino acids. This chain's CDR3 is CASSFTGETQFF. CDR3 nucleotides: TGTGCCAGCAGTTTTACGGGCGAGACCCAGTTCTTC.

In its sample, this clonotype was seen a few times. The rearrangement joins TRBV29-1 to TRBJ2-5, with TRBD1 matching 10 bases. The CDR3 consists of 13 residues. J lost 6 bases, V lost 6 bases, and 7 bases had no gene match. The V gene's germline CDR1 is SQVTM and CDR2 ANQGSEA. As DNA, the CDR3 is TGCAGCGTAGGGGACAGGGGCCTGAAGACCCAGTACTTC. This translates into CSVGDRGLKTQYF.

The rearrangement uses TRBV5-1 and TRBJ2-5, with D hard to call. The CDR3 is made up of 13 amino acids. The germline V and J ends were trimmed by 0 bases and 8 bases, with 11 bases remaining between them. Germline V gene lookup returns CDR1 SGHRS and CDR2 YFSETQ. CDR3: CASSLDSTRTQYF. The DNA for the CDR3 is TGCGCCAGCAGCTTGGACAGCACCCGTACCCAGTACTTC.

V gene TRBV6-1 combines with J gene TRBJ2-1; 7 bases align to TRBD1. V gave up 5 bases and J gave up 7 bases; unmatched junction bases: 20. The CDR3 runs to 18 residues. CDR1 and CDR2 (germline): MNHNS, SASEGT. The CDR3 region has the DNA TGTGCCAGCAGTAAAACGCGCACAAATAACAGGGGAAGGAATGAGCAGTTCTTC. This gives the protein CASSKTRTNNRGRNEQFF.

The V call is TRBV12-3 or TRBV12-4, the J call TRBJ2-1, with 16 bases matching TRBD2. Trimming at V came to 6 bases and at J to 9 bases, leaving 8 bases not matched to a gene. CDR3 length: 16 residues. Here the CDR3 reads CASREGLAGGRGEQFF. The CDR3, as DNA: TGTGCCAGCAGGGAGGGACTAGCGGGGGGGCGGGGTGAGCAGTTCTTC.

This clonotype was counted at least ten times. The chain uses TRBV20-1 and TRBJ2-2; perhaps TRBD2 as D (6 bases). The ends were cut back, 3 bases at V and 2 bases at J, with 13 bases in the middle. This CDR3 comprises 15 residues. Germline CDR1 DFQATT, CDR2 SNEGSKA (reference sequence). The CDR3: CSASWWRGNTGELFF. The CDR3 DNA reads TGCAGTGCTAGTTGGTGGCGGGGCAACACCGGGGAGCTGTTTTTT.

This clonotype occurred a few times. At one end, the junction sequence differs from germline, possibly due to a read error. The chain links TRBV5-6 to TRBJ2-1; 11 bases are shared with TRBD1. There are 15 residues in the CDR3. Germline-derived CDR1 and CDR2 are SGHDT and YYEEEE. CDR3 amino acids: CASSLALIRTGGFVF. CDR3 nucleotide sequence: TGTGCCAGCAGCTTGGCCCTGATTAGGACAGGGGGCTTTGTCTTC.

In this sample, this clonotype turned up many times. This chain links TRBV12-3 or TRBV12-4 with TRBJ1-5; D is undetermined. The CDR3 length is 14 residues. V dropped 7 bases and J dropped 1 base, with 11 bases sitting between them. DNA for the CDR3: TGTGCCAGCACCCTCGGGATCAGCAATCAGCCCCAGCATTTT. Translation: CASTLGISNQPQHF.

This clonotype turned up a few times. CDR3 region: CASSPPGTLDSFAKNIQYF. For the CDR3, the DNA is TGTGCCAGCTCACCACCGGGCACTTTAGATAGTTTCGCCAAAAACATTCAGTACTTC. The V and J genes are TRBV18 and TRBJ2-4; D remains ambiguous. CDR1 and CDR2 from the germline V gene are KGHSH and LQKENI. The CDR3 consists of 19 residues. V was trimmed by 0 bases and J by 1 base, leaving 19 bases between them.

This clonotype came up a few times. The J gene is TRBJ2-3, the V gene TRBV7-2, with D perhaps being TRBD1 or TRBD2 (6 bases each). V was cut by 0 bases and J by 7 bases, with 14 bases left in between. Germline V gene sequence: CDR1 SGHTA, CDR2 FQGNSA. There are 15 residues in the CDR3. The CDR3 reads CASSLAGGPPHTQYF. The CDR3 DNA reads as TGTGCCAGCAGCTTAGCAGGGGGGCCTCCACATACGCAGTATTTT.

This clonotype came up a few times. This chain joins TRBV29-1 and TRBJ2-1; 8 nucleotides align to TRBD2. The CDR3 covers 12 residues. Looked up from germline, CDR1 is SQVTM and CDR2 is ANQGSEA. Unmatched junction bases numbered 2, after V lost 7 bases and J lost 3 bases. CDR3 protein: CSAGGNYNEQFF. In DNA, the CDR3 is TGCAGCGCGGGGGGGAACTACAATGAGCAGTTCTTC.

This clonotype was detected only a few times. The chain links TRBV20-1 to TRBJ1-1; D may be TRBD1 (6 bases). Germline loops: CDR1 DFQATT, CDR2 SNEGSKA (reference sequence). The CDR3 has 13 amino acids. V dropped 3 bases and J dropped 1 base, with 9 bases sitting between them. The CDR3, as DNA: TGCAGTGCTAGCCTGGACAGGAACACTGAAGCTTTCTTT. Translation gives CSASLDRNTEAFF.

This clonotype appeared many times. The V and J genes are TRBV21-1 and TRBJ1-6. TRBV21-1 constitutes a pseudogene. The CDR3 has 16 residues. As DNA, the CDR3 is TGTGCCAGCAGCAAAGAGGAACAGTCGTTTAATTCACCCCTCCACTTT. Residues: CASSKEEQSFNSPLHF.

In this sample, this clonotype turned up a few times. The V and J genes are TRBV12-3 or TRBV12-4 and TRBJ2-7; unclear D gene. The germline V and J ends were trimmed by 0 bases and 5 bases, with 14 bases remaining between them. CDR3 length: 15 amino acids. The CDR3 nucleotides read TGTGCCAGCAGTTTAGCGCTAGGTCTAGTTGACGAGCAGTACTTC. Its protein is CASSLALGLVDEQYF.

This clonotype has at least ten counts. The chain combines TRBV12-3 or TRBV12-4 with TRBJ1-6; 10 bases fit TRBD1. CDR3 length: 14 amino acids. The ends lost 4 bases at V and 9 bases at J; junction bases unmatched: 3. The CDR3 coding sequence is TGTGCCAGCAGTTCGGGACAGGGGTCTTCACCCCTCCACTTT. Translating gives CASSSGQGSSPLHF.

This clonotype came up a few times. The chain is built from TRBV15 and TRBJ2-7, with D unresolved. The V gene lost 1 base and the J gene lost 5 bases, with 9 bases spanning the gap. The CDR3 consists of 13 residues. Germline values: CDR1 LNHNV, CDR2 YYDKDF (reference sequence). CDR3 residues: CATSRVPSDEQYF. CDR3 bases: TGTGCCACCAGCAGAGTACCCAGCGACGAGCAGTACTTC.

In this sample, this clonotype turned up a few times. J is TRBJ2-7 and V is TRBV11-2; 11 bases map to TRBD2. V dropped 5 bases and J dropped 6; count of bases not matched to a gene: 12. The length of the CDR3 is 16 residues. Germline V gives CDR1 SGHAT, CDR2 FQNNGV. The CDR3 is CASSANIGTSGGEQYF. The DNA of the CDR3 is TGTGCCAGCAGCGCAAACATCGGGACTAGCGGTGGCGAGCAGTACTTC.